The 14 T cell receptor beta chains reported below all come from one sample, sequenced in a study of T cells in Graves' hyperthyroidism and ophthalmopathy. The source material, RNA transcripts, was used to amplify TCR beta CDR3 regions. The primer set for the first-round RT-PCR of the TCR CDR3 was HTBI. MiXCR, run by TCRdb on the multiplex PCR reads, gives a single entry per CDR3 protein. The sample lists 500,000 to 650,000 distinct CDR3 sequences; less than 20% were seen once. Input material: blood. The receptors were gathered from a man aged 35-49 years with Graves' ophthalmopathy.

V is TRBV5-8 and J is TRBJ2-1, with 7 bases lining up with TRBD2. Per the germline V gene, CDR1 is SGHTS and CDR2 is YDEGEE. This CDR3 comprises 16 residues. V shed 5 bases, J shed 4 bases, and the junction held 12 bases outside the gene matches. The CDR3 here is CASSLRGSRPYNEQFF. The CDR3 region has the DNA TGTGCCAGCAGTTTGCGGGGGTCTCGACCTTACAATGAGCAGTTCTTC.

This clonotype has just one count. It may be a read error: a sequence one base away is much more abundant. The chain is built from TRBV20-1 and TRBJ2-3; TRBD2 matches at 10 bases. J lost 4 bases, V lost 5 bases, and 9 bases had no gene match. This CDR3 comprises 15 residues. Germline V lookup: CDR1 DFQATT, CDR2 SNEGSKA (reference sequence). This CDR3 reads CSAQLLAGSADTQYF. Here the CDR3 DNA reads TGCAGTGCTCAACTACTAGCGGGAAGCGCAGATACGCAGTATTTT.

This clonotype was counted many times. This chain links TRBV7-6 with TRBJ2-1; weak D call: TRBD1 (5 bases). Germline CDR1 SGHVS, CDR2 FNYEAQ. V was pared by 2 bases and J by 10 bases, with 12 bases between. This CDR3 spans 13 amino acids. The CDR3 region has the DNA TGTGCCAGCAGCTTATTCCGACAGAGCGAGCAGTTCTTC. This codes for CASSLFRQSEQFF.

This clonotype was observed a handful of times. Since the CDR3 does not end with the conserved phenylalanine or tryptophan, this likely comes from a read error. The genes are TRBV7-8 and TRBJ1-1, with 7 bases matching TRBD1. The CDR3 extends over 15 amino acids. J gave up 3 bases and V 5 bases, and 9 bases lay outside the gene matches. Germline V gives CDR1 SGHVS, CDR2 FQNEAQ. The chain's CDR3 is CASSVYRGRDTEAFL. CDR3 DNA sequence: TGTGCCAGCAGCGTCTACAGGGGTCGCGACACTGAAGCTTTCCTT.

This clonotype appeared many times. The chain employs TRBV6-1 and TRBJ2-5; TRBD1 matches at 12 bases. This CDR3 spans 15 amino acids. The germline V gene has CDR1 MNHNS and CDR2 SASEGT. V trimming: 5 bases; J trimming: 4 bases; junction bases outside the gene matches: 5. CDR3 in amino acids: CASSPRDRGRETQYF. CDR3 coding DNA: TGTGCCAGCAGTCCCCGGGACAGGGGGCGAGAGACCCAGTACTTC.

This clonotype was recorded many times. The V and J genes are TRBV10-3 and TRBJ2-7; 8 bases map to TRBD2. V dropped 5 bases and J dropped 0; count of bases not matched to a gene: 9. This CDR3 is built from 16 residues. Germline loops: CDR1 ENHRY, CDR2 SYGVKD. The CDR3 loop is CAISSAGGGSSYEQYF. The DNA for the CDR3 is TGTGCCATCAGTAGTGCGGGGGGCGGAAGCTCCTACGAGCAGTACTTC.

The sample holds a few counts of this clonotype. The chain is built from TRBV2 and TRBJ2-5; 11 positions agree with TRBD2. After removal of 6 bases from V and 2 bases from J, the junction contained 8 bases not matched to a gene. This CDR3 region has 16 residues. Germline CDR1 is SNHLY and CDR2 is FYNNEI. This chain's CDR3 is CASRKDLAGGQETQYF. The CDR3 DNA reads TGTGCCAGCAGGAAAGATCTAGCGGGGGGACAAGAGACCCAGTACTTC.

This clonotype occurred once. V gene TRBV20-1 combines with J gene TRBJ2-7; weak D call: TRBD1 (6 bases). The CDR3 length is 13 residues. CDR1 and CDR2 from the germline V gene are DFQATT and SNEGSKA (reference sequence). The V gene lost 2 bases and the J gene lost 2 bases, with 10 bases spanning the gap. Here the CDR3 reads CSARWDNPYEQYF. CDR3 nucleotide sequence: TGCAGTGCTAGATGGGACAACCCCTACGAGCAGTACTTC.

CDR3: CSASRAGRLNEQYF. The CDR3 region has the DNA TGCAGTGCTAGTAGGGCAGGCCGGTTAAACGAGCAGTACTTC. V gene TRBV20-1 combines with J gene TRBJ2-7; D is unclear. There are 14 residues in the CDR3. Germline lookup yields CDR1 DFQATT and CDR2 SNEGSKA (reference sequence). The germline V and J ends were trimmed by 3 bases and 5 bases, with 17 bases remaining between them.

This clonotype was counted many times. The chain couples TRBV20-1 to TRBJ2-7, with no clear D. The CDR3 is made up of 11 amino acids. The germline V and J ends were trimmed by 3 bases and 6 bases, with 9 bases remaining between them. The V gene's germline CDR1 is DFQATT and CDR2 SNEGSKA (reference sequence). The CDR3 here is CSASAKGEQYF. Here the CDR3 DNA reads TGCAGTGCTAGTGCGAAGGGCGAGCAGTACTTC.

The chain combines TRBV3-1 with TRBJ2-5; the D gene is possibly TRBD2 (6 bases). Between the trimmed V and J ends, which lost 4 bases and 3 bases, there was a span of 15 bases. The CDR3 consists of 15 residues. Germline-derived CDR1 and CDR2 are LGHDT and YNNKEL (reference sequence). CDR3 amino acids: CASSPGLASKETQYF. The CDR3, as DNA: TGTGCCAGCAGCCCCGGGCTAGCGAGTAAAGAGACCCAGTACTTC.

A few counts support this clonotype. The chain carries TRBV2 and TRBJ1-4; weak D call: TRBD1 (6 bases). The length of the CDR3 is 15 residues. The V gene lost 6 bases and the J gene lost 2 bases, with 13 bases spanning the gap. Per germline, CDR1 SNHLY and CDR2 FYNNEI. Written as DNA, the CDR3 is TGTGCCAGCAGAGTCACAGGGTCGACTAATGAAAAACTGTTTTTT. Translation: CASRVTGSTNEKLFF.

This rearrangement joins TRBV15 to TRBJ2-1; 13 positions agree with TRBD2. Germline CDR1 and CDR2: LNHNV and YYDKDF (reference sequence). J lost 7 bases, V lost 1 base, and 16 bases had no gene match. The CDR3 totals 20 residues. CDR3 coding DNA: TGTGCCACCAGCAGAGTAAGGAGTCAGCCGGGACTAGCGGGATTAAATGAGCAGTTCTTC. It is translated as CATSRVRSQPGLAGLNEQFF.

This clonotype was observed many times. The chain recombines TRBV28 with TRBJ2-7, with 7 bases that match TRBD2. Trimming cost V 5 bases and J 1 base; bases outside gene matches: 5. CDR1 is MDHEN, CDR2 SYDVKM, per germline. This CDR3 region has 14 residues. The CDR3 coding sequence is TGTGCCAGCAGTCCGGGGGGAAGGTCCTACGAGCAGTACTTC. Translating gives CASSPGGRSYEQYF.